This T cell receptor beta chain stems from a study of cytomegalovirus exposure and HLA in healthy donors. As for the study in general: Roughly 80 million unique TCRs from HLA-typed donors made up an early data release.

The PCR employed 60 Vbeta primers together with 13 Jbeta primers. Using immunoSEQ multiplex PCR, the repertoire was profiled, and TCRdb retains in-frame clones only, with some absent. In the table there are about 200,000 clones, 70% to 80% of which are singletons. This clone has only one observation. The V gene lost 4 bases and the J gene lost 4 bases, with 13 bases spanning the gap. The CDR3 runs to 14 residues. Germline CDR1 is SGHAT and CDR2 is FQNNGV. The chain is built from TRBV11-2 and TRBJ1-1; D not resolved. This receptor was taken from a woman younger than 45 in good health and CMV-seropositive. The sequenced sample was PBMCs. This chain's CDR3 is CASSSTIVGTEAFF. The CDR3 region has the DNA TGTGCCAGCAGCTCTACTATCGTGGGCACTGAAGCTTTCTTT.